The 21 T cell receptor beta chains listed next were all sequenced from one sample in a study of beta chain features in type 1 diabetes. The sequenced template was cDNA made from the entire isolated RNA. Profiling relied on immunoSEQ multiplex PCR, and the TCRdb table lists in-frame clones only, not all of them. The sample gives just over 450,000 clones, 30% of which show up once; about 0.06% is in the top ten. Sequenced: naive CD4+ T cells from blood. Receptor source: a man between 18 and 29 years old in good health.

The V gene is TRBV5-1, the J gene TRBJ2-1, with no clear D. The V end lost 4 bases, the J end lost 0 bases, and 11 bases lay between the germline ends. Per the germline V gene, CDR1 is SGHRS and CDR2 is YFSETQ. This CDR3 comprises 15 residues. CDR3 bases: TGCGCCAGCAGCGTAAGCCAGAGCTCCTACAATGAGCAGTTCTTC. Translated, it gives CASSVSQSSYNEQFF.

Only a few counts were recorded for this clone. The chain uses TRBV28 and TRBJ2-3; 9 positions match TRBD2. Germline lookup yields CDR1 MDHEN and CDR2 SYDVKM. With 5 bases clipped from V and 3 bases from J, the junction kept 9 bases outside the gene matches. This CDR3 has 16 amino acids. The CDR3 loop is CASSPPGREGTDTQYF. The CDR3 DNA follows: TGTGCCAGCAGTCCCCCTGGGCGGGAGGGGACAGATACGCAGTATTTT.

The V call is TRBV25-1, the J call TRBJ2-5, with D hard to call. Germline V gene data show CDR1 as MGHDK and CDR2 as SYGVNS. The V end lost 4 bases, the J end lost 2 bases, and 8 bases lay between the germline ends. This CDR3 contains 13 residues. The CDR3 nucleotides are TGTGCCAGCAGTGCCTATACTCAAGAGACCCAGTACTTC. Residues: CASSAYTQETQYF.

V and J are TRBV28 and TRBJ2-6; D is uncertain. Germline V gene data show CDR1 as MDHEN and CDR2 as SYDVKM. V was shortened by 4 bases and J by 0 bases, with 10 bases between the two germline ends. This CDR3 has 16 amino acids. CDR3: CASSSLRFSGANVLTF. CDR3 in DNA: TGTGCCAGCAGTTCCTTGAGATTCTCTGGGGCCAACGTCCTGACTTTC.

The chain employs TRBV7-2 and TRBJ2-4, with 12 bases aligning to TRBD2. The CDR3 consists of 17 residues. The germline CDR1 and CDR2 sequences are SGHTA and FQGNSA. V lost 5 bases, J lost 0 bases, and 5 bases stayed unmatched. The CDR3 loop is CASSTRTSGVAKNIQYF. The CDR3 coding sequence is TGTGCCAGCAGCACGCGGACTAGCGGGGTAGCCAAAAACATTCAGTACTTC.

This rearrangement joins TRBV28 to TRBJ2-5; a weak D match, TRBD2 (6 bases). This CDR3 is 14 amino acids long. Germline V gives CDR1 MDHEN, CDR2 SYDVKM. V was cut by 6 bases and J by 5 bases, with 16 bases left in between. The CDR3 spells CASSPGGSGETQYF. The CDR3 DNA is TGTGCCAGCAGCCCCGGAGGGTCGGGGGAGACCCAGTACTTC.

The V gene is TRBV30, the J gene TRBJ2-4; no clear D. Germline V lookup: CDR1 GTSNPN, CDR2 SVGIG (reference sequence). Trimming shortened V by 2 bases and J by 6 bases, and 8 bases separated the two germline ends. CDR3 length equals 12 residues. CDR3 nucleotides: TGTGCCTGGAGTCCAGGTGGAAACATTCAGTACTTC. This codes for CAWSPGGNIQYF.

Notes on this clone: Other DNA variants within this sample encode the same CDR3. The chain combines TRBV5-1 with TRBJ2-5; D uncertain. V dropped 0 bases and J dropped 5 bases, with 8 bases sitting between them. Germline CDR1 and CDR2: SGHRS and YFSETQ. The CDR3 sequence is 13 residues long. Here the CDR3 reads CASSLGVSETQYF. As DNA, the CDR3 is TGCGCCAGCAGCTTGGGAGTGAGCGAGACCCAGTACTTC.

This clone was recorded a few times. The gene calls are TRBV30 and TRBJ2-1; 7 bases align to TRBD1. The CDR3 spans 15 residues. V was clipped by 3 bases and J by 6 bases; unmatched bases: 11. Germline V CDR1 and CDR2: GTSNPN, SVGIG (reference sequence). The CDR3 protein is CAWSAYRGWGNEQFF. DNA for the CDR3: TGTGCCTGGAGCGCCTACAGGGGCTGGGGCAATGAGCAGTTCTTC. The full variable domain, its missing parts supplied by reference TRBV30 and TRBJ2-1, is SQTIHQWPATLVQPVGSPLSLECTVEGTSNPNLYWYRQAAGRGLQLLFYSVGIGQISSEVPQNLSASRPQDRQFILSSKKLLLSDSGFYLCAWSAYRGWGNEQFFGPGTRLTVL.

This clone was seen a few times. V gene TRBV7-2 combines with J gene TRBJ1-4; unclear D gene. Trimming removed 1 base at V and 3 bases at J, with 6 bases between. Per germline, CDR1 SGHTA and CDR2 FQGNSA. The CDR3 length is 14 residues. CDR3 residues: CASSLGRANEKLFF. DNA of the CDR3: TGTGCCAGCAGCTTAGGTCGGGCTAATGAAAAACTGTTTTTT.

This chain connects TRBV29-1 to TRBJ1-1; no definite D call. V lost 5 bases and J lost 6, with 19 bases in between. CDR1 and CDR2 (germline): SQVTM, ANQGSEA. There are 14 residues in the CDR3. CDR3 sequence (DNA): TGCAGCGTTTCCTCACACCCGGGCCTGGCTGAAGCTTTCTTT. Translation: CSVSSHPGLAEAFF.

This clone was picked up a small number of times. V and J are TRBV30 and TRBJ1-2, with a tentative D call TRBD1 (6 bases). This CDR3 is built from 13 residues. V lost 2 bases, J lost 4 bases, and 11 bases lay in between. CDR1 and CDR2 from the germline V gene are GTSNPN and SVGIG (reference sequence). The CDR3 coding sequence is TGTGCCTGGAGTCCCGGGGGCTCCTATGGCTACACCTTC. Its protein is CAWSPGGSYGYTF. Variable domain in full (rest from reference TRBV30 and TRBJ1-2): SQTIHQWPATLVQPVGSPLSLECTVEGTSNPNLYWYRQAAGRGLQLLFYSVGIGQISSEVPQNLSASRPQDRQFILSSKKLLLSDSGFYLCAWSPGGSYGYTFGSGTRLTVV.

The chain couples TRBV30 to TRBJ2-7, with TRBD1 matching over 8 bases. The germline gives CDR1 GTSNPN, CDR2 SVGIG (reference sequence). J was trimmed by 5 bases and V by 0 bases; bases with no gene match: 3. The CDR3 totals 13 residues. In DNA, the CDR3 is TGTGCCTGGAGTGTACAGGGGGGAAACGAGCAGTACTTC. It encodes CAWSVQGGNEQYF.

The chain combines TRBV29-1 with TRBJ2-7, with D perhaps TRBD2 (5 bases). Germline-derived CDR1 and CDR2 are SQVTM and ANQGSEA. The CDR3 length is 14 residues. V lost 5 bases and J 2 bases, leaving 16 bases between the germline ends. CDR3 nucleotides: TGCAGCGTTCAACCAGCGGTCGCCCCCTACGAGCAGTACTTC. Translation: CSVQPAVAPYEQYF.

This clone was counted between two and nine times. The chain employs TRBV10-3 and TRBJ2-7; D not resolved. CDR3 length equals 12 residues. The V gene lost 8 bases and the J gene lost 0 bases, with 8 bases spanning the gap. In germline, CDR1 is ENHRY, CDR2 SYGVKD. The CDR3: CAIASNSYEQYF. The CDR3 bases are TGTGCCATCGCCAGCAACTCCTACGAGCAGTACTTC.

The CDR3 sequence is CAWSYAEASTDTQYF. The CDR3 region has the DNA TGTGCCTGGAGTTACGCCGAAGCTAGCACAGATACGCAGTATTTT. The rearrangement uses TRBV30 and TRBJ2-3; D remains ambiguous. CDR3 length equals 15 residues. Germline V lookup: CDR1 GTSNPN, CDR2 SVGIG (reference sequence). V was trimmed by 2 bases and J by 0 bases, leaving 12 bases between them.

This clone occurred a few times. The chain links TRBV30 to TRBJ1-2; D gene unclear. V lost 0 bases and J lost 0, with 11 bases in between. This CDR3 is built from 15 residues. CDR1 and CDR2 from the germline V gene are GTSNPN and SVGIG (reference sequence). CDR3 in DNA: TGTGCCTGGAGTGTACCCGGGGTAGCTAACTATGGCTACACCTTC. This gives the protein CAWSVPGVANYGYTF.

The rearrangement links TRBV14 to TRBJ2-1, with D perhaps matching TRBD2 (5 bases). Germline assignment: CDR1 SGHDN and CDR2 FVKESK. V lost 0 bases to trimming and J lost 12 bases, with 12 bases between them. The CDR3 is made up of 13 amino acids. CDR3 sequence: CASSQDEGLGQFF. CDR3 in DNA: TGTGCCAGCAGCCAAGACGAGGGTTTGGGGCAGTTCTTC.

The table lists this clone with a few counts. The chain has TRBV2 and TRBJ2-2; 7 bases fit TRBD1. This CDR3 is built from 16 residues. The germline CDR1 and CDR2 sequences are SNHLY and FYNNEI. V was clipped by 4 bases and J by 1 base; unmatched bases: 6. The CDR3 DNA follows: TGTGCCAGCAGTGTACAGGGGTTAAAGAACACCGGGGAGCTGTTTTTT. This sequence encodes CASSVQGLKNTGELFF.

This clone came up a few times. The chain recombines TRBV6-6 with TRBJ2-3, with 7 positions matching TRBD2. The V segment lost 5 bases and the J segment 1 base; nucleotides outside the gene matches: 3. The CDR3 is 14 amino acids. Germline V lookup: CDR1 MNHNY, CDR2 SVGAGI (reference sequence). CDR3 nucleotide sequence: TGTGCCAGCAGTCCCACTAGCGGCACAGATACGCAGTATTTT. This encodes CASSPTSGTDTQYF.

CDR3 residues: CASSSPSGSRNIQYF. The CDR3 DNA follows: TGTGCCAGCAGCTCACCGTCAGGCTCTCGGAACATTCAGTACTTC. The V gene is TRBV7-2, the J gene TRBJ2-4; D not certain. The ends were cut back, 4 bases at V and 7 bases at J, with 17 bases in the middle. Germline loops: CDR1 SGHTA, CDR2 FQGNSA. The CDR3 extends over 15 amino acids.